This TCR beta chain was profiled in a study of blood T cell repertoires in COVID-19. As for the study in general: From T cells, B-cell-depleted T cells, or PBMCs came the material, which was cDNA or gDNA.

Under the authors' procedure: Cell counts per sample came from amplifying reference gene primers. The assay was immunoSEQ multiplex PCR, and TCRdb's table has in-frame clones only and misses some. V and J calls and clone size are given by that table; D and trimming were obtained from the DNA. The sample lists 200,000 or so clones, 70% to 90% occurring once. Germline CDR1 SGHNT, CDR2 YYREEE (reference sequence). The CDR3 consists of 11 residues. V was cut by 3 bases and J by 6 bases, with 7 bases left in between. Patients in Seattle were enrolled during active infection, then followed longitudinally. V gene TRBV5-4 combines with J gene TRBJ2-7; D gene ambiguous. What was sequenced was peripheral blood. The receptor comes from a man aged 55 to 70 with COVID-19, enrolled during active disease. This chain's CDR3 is CASSSGSEQYF. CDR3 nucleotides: TGTGCCAGCAGCTCAGGCTCCGAGCAGTACTTC.